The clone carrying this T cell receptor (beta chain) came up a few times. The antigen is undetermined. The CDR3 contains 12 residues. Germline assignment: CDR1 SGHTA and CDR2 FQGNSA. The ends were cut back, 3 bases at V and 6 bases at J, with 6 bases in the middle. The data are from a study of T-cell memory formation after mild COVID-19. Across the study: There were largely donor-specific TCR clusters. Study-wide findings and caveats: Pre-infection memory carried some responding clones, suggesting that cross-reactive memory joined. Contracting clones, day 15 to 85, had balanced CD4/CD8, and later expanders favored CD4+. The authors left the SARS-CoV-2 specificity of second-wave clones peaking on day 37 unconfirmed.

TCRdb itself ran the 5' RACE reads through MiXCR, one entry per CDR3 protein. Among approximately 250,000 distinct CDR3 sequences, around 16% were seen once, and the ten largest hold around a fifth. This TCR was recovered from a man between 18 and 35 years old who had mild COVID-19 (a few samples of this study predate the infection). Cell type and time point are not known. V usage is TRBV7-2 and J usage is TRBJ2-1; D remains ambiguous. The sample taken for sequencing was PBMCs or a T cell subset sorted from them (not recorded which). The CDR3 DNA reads TGTGCCAGCAGCTTCCCTTCCAATGAGCAGTTCTTC. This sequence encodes CASSFPSNEQFF.